These 27 T cell receptor beta chains originate from one sample sequenced in a study of blood T cell repertoires in COVID-19. Libraries were prepared by immunoSEQ multiplex PCR; TCRdb keeps only in-frame clonotypes and omits some of them. The sample includes 130,000 to 150,000 clones, about nine tenths seen only once; the top ten take over 0.8%. Material for sequencing was peripheral blood. The receptors originated from a woman aged 50 to 60 with acute or convalescent COVID-19.

The chain couples TRBV10-1 to TRBJ2-1, with 10 bases lining up with TRBD2. The CDR3 consists of 15 residues. Trimming took 3 bases from V and 7 from J; bases not matched to a gene: 6. Germline-derived CDR1 and CDR2 are WNHNN and SYGVQD (reference sequence). The CDR3 DNA reads TGCGCCAGCAGTGAACTAGCGGGAACGGGGAATGAGCAGTTCTTC. Translation gives CASSELAGTGNEQFF.

The chain joins TRBV6-4 to TRBJ2-1; a weak D match, TRBD1 (7 bases). Trimming removed 6 bases at V and 4 bases at J, with 10 bases between. This CDR3 has 13 amino acids. CDR1 and CDR2 from the germline V gene are MRHNA and SNTAGT. Here the CDR3 reads CASRAGQYNEQFF. The CDR3 DNA sequence: TGTGCCAGCAGGGCGGGACAGTACAATGAGCAGTTCTTC.

This clone was detected many times. This chain joins TRBV2 and TRBJ2-2; D perhaps matches TRBD2 (6 bases). V gave up 0 bases and J gave up 7 bases, with 9 bases separating them. This CDR3 has 14 amino acids. The germline CDR1 and CDR2 sequences are SNHLY and FYNNEI. The CDR3 loop is CASSEARGVGELFF. The CDR3, as DNA: TGTGCCAGCAGTGAAGCGCGGGGAGTCGGGGAGCTGTTTTTT.

This sequence joins TRBV27 and TRBJ1-1; tentative D call: TRBD1 (5 bases). The V gene lost 0 bases and the J gene lost 3 bases, with 11 bases spanning the gap. The CDR3 length is 15 residues. Germline CDR1 reads MNHEY; CDR2 reads SMNVEV (reference sequence). Here the CDR3 reads CASSLSGGGYTEAFF. CDR3 DNA: TGTGCCAGCAGTTTATCGGGGGGGGGATACACTGAAGCTTTCTTT.

The gene calls are TRBV5-5 and TRBJ2-7; D is undetermined. This CDR3 spans 12 amino acids. CDR1 is SGHKS and CDR2 is YYEKEE in the germline V gene (reference sequence). V was shortened by 1 base and J by 4 bases, with 6 bases between the two germline ends. CDR3 nucleotides: TGTGCCAGCAGCTTGACAGAATACGAGCAGTACTTC. Residues: CASSLTEYEQYF.

The table lists this clone with a count of one. The chain couples TRBV6-5 to TRBJ2-3, with D perhaps TRBD1 (5 bases). V was trimmed by 2 bases and J by 0 bases, leaving 9 bases between them. This CDR3 has 15 residues. From germline, CDR1 is MNHEY and CDR2 SVGAGI. The CDR3 region is CASSYDRTSTDTQYF. For the CDR3, the DNA is TGTGCCAGCAGTTACGACAGAACTAGCACAGATACGCAGTATTTT.

This chain uses TRBV29-1 with TRBJ2-3, with D perhaps TRBD2 (6 bases). The CDR3 runs 13 residues. CDR1 and CDR2 (germline): SQVTM, ANQGSEA. V lost 1 base and J lost 3, with 8 bases in between. CDR3 amino acids: CSVEVGGTDTQYF. CDR3 DNA sequence: TGCAGCGTTGAAGTTGGGGGGACAGATACGCAGTATTTT.

J is TRBJ2-5 and V is TRBV30; 9 bases agree with TRBD1. The V gene's germline CDR1 is GTSNPN and CDR2 SVGIG (reference sequence). The CDR3 runs 16 residues. With V trimmed by 3 bases and J by 9 bases, 17 bases remained unmatched. This CDR3 is CAWSNSGTGLGRAQYF. CDR3 DNA: TGTGCCTGGAGCAACTCCGGGACAGGGCTCGGAAGGGCCCAGTACTTC.

This clone showed up just once. This sequence joins TRBV9 and TRBJ2-2, with a weak D call TRBD2 (5 bases). Trimming removed 0 bases from V and 2 bases from J, with 17 bases in between. The CDR3 is 18 amino acids. Germline CDR1 SGDLS, CDR2 YYNGEE. As DNA, the CDR3 is TGTGCCAGCAGCGTAGCTAGGGCGGGTAGGATTAACACCGGGGAGCTGTTTTTT. This gives the protein CASSVARAGRINTGELFF.

The chain combines TRBV6-2 or TRBV6-3 with TRBJ2-1; 10 bases agree with TRBD1. This CDR3 is 15 amino acids long. Unmatched junction bases numbered 7, after V lost 4 bases and J lost 7 bases. Germline CDR1 reads MNHEY; CDR2 reads SVGEGT. CDR3 residues: CASSWGTGVGNEQFF. The CDR3 nucleotides read TGTGCCAGCAGTTGGGGGACAGGGGTGGGGAATGAGCAGTTCTTC.

The chain is built from TRBV5-1 and TRBJ2-1, with 8 bases matching TRBD2. The CDR3 runs 15 residues. Germline V gene data show CDR1 as SGHRS and CDR2 as YFSETQ. After removal of 4 bases from V and 5 bases from J, the junction contained 8 bases not matched to a gene. As DNA, the CDR3 is TGCGCCAGCAGCCCACTTAGCGGGGCGGACAATGAGCAGTTCTTC. As protein: CASSPLSGADNEQFF.

This clone was counted between two and nine times. This chain joins TRBV5-4 and TRBJ1-6, with D possibly matching TRBD1 (5 bases). Germline values: CDR1 SGHNT, CDR2 YYREEE (reference sequence). The CDR3 runs 14 residues. Trimming took 4 bases from V and 5 from J, leaving 10 bases between them. The CDR3 DNA reads as TGTGCCAGCAGCGCGGACACAAATAATTCACCCCTCCACTTT. Translated: CASSADTNNSPLHF.

The V and J genes are TRBV2 and TRBJ1-1; perhaps TRBD1 as D (5 bases). The CDR3 consists of 13 residues. The germline gives CDR1 SNHLY, CDR2 FYNNEI. Trimming removed 4 bases from V and 5 bases from J, with 11 bases in between. The CDR3 protein is CASSALGGTEAFF. CDR3 DNA: TGTGCCAGCAGTGCCTTGGGGGGGACTGAAGCTTTCTTT.

The CDR3 reads CASSSSGKEAFF. CDR3 in DNA: TGTGCCAGCAGCTCCTCCGGGAAGGAAGCTTTCTTT. The chain couples TRBV7-9 to TRBJ1-1, with no clear D. V lost 4 bases and J lost 8, with 11 bases in between. The CDR3 sequence is 12 residues long. Per germline, CDR1 SEHNR and CDR2 FQNEAQ (reference sequence).

J is TRBJ1-5 and V is TRBV29-1; D not certain. Germline V gives CDR1 SQVTM, CDR2 ANQGSEA. The CDR3 has 16 residues. V was pared by 3 bases and J by 0 bases, with 15 bases between. CDR3 nucleotide sequence: TGCAGCGTTGAGATCGCGGAGGGTTATAGCAATCAGCCCCAGCATTTT. This codes for CSVEIAEGYSNQPQHF.

The chain carries TRBV29-1 and TRBJ2-7; 10 bases are a match to TRBD1. This CDR3 is 11 amino acids long. J gave up 7 bases and V 7 bases, and 4 bases lay outside the gene matches. Germline values: CDR1 SQVTM, CDR2 ANQGSEA. The CDR3 nucleotides read TGCAGCGGACAGGGGGCCCGGGAGCAGTACTTC. It is translated as CSGQGAREQYF.

J is TRBJ2-1 and V is TRBV7-3, with TRBD2 matching over 7 bases. The germline gives CDR1 SGHTA, CDR2 FQGTGA. This CDR3 spans 13 amino acids. The junction had 2 bases not matched to a gene; V was cut back by 4 bases and J by 5 bases. The CDR3 nucleotides are TGTGCCAGCAGCTGGGGACTAAACAATGAGCAGTTCTTC. Encoded protein: CASSWGLNNEQFF.

The V and J genes are TRBV5-4 and TRBJ2-5; a weak D match, TRBD1 (6 bases). CDR3 size: 14 residues. Germline values: CDR1 SGHNT, CDR2 YYREEE (reference sequence). V gave up 6 bases and J gave up 2 bases, with 14 bases separating them. CDR3 region: CASTWGQGQETQYF. The CDR3 nucleotides read TGTGCCAGCACCTGGGGGCAGGGACAAGAGACCCAGTACTTC. Using reference TRBV5-4 and TRBJ2-5 for the parts outside the CDR3, the full variable domain is ETGVTQSPTHLIKTRGQQVTLRCSSQSGHNTVSWYQQALGQGPQFIFQYYREEENGRGNFPPRFSGLQFPNYSSELNVNALELDDSALYLCASTWGQGQETQYFGPGTRLLVL.

This chain uses TRBV7-3 with TRBJ2-2; 7 positions match TRBD2. The germline V gene has CDR1 SGHTA and CDR2 FQGTGA. This CDR3 is 18 amino acids long. The V gene end was trimmed by 2 bases and the J gene end by 2 bases; junction bases not matched to a gene: 11. CDR3 nucleotide sequence: TGTGCCAGCAGCTTAGCGGCTCTAGCGGAAATTAACACCGGGGAGCTGTTTTTT. It encodes CASSLAALAEINTGELFF.

The V and J genes are TRBV14 and TRBJ2-7, with 7 bases identical to TRBD1. This CDR3 contains 13 residues. Germline lookup yields CDR1 SGHDN and CDR2 FVKESK. Trimming cost V 4 bases and J 3 bases; bases outside gene matches: 3. The CDR3: CASSPGQNYEQYF. Here the CDR3 DNA reads TGTGCCAGCAGCCCGGGACAGAACTACGAGCAGTACTTC.

This clone was observed once. V usage is TRBV27 and J usage is TRBJ1-4; TRBD1 matches at 8 bases. Per the germline V gene, CDR1 is MNHEY and CDR2 is SMNVEV (reference sequence). The trim removed 5 bases at V and 8 bases at J, leaving 13 bases unmatched. The CDR3 is made up of 16 amino acids. The DNA of the CDR3 is TGTGCCAGCAGTACCCCTCAGGGGGCAGCGAGAGAAAAACTGTTTTTT. It codes for CASSTPQGAAREKLFF. Full variable domain (rest looked up from reference TRBV27 and TRBJ1-4): EAQVTQNPRYLITVTGKKLTVTCSQNMNHEYMSWYRQDPGLGLRQIYYSMNVEVTDKGDVPEGYKVSRKEKRNFPLILESPSPNQTSLYFCASSTPQGAAREKLFFGSGTQLSVL.

V gene TRBV5-4 combines with J gene TRBJ2-2, with 11 bases that match TRBD2. J lost 5 bases, V lost 2 bases, and 2 bases had no gene match. Germline V lookup: CDR1 SGHNT, CDR2 YYREEE (reference sequence). The CDR3 is 15 residues long. CDR3 protein: CASSFWTSGTGELFF. In DNA form, the CDR3 reads TGTGCCAGCAGCTTTTGGACTAGCGGGACCGGGGAGCTGTTTTTT. Full variable domain (remainder filled in from reference TRBV5-4 and TRBJ2-2): ETGVTQSPTHLIKTRGQQVTLRCSSQSGHNTVSWYQQALGQGPQFIFQYYREEENGRGNFPPRFSGLQFPNYSSELNVNALELDDSALYLCASSFWTSGTGELFFGEGSRLTVL.

The V gene is TRBV11-2, the J gene TRBJ2-1; D possibly corresponds to TRBD2 (5 bases). V was trimmed by 0 bases and J by 7 bases, leaving 19 bases between them. The germline V gene encodes CDR1 SGHAT and CDR2 FQNNGV. The CDR3 length is 17 residues. CDR3 in DNA: TGTGCCAGCAGCTTAGATCATACTAGAGAGGGTGGAAATGAGCAGTTCTTC. Its protein is CASSLDHTREGGNEQFF.

The chain recombines TRBV6-2 or TRBV6-3 with TRBJ2-7, with D hard to call. The CDR3 length is 11 residues. Looked up from germline, CDR1 is MNHEY and CDR2 is SVGEGT. V was shortened by 6 bases and J by 7 bases, with 10 bases between the two germline ends. CDR3 amino acids: CASSSRWEQYF. CDR3 sequence (DNA): TGTGCCAGCAGCTCTCGGTGGGAGCAGTACTTC.

The V gene is TRBV5-6, the J gene TRBJ1-2; D might be TRBD1 (6 bases). This CDR3 contains 13 residues. CDR1 is SGHDT and CDR2 is YYEEEE in the germline V gene. The V end was cut by 2 bases, the J end by 9 bases, with 14 bases between. CDR3 residues: CASSLDRRRSYTF. CDR3 DNA: TGTGCCAGCAGCTTAGACAGGAGGCGGAGCTACACCTTC. The whole variable domain, filled in from reference TRBV5-6 and TRBJ1-2, reads DAGVTQSPTHLIKTRGQQVTLRCSPKSGHDTVSWYQQALGQGPQFIFQYYEEEERQRGNFPDRFSGHQFPNYSSELNVNALLLGDSALYLCASSLDRRRSYTFGSGTRLTVV.

CDR3 coding DNA: TGTGCCAGCAGCCAAGACCCTAGCGGCCACGAGCAGTACTTC. Its protein product is CASSQDPSGHEQYF. The gene calls are TRBV14 and TRBJ2-7, with 7 bases matching TRBD2. After removal of 0 bases from V and 5 bases from J, the junction contained 4 bases not matched to a gene. CDR1 and CDR2 (germline): SGHDN, FVKESK. This CDR3 comprises 14 residues.

The chain is built from TRBV12-3 or TRBV12-4 and TRBJ1-2; D is unresolved. Trimming left V 1 base short and J 4 bases short, with 7 bases between. CDR3 length equals 13 residues. The chain's CDR3 is CASSLVVSYGYTF. CDR3 nucleotides: TGTGCCAGCAGTTTAGTAGTGAGCTATGGCTACACCTTC.